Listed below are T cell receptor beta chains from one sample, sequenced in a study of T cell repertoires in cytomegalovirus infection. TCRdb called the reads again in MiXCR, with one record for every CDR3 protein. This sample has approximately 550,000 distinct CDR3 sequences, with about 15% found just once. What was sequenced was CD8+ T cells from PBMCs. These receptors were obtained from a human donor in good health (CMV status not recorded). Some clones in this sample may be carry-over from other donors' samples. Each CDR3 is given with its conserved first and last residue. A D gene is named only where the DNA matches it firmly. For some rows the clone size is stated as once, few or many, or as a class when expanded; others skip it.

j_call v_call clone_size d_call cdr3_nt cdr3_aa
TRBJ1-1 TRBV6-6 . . TGTGCCAGCAGCCGGGCCCGTGGCACTGAAGCTTTCTTT CASSRARGTEAFF
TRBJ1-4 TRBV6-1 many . TGTGCCAGCAATGGCGGGGGTGAAAAACTGTTTTTT CASNGGGEKLFF
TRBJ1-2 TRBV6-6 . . TGTGCCAGCAGTAACAGTGATGGCTATGGCTACACCTTC CASSNSDGYGYTF
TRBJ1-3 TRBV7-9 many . TGTGCCAGCAGCTTGGGCCGTGGTGAGGGAAACACCATATATTTT CASSLGRGEGNTIYF
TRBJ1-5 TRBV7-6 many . TGTGCCAGCAGCTTAAACAGGGTCGAGCCCCAGCATTTT CASSLNRVEPQHF
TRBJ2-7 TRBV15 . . TGTGCCACCAGCACGGGGAAGGGTAACTACGAGCAGTACTTC CATSTGKGNYEQYF
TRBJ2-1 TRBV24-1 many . TGTGCCACCAGTGACTGGGACCAAGACAATGAGCAGTTCTTC CATSDWDQDNEQFF
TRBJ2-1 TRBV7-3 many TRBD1 TGTGCCAGCAGCCCCCAGGGGGCAGGGACCTACAATGAGCAGTTCTTC CASSPQGAGTYNEQFF
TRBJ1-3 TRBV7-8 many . TGTGCCAGCAGCCTACAGGGAAACACCATATATTTT CASSLQGNTIYF
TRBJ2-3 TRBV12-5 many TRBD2 TGTGCTAGTGGCTTAGCGGGGGGATCACAGGATACGCAGTATTTT CASGLAGGSQDTQYF
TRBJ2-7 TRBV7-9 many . TGTGCCAGCAGCTTAGGAGCCGTTTTAACCTACGAGCAGTACTTC CASSLGAVLTYEQYF
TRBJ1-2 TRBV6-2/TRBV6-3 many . TGTGCCAGCAGTTTAAACAGCCGAGCTAACTATGGCTACACCTTC CASSLNSRANYGYTF
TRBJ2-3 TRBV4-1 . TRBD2 TGCGCCAGCAGCCAAGAACTAGCGGGCGCTGCCCGCACAGATACGCAGTATTTT CASSQELAGAARTDTQYF
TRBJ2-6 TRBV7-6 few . TGTGCCAGCAGCTCTCCCCGAGGACTGCCCGACCCCTCTGGGGCCAACGTCCTGACTTTC CASSSPRGLPDPSGANVLTF
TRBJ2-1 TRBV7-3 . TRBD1 TGTGCCAGCAGCTTAAACCCGGGACAGGGTACTGAGCAGTTCTTC CASSLNPGQGTEQFF
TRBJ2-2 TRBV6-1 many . TGTGCCAGCAGTGGGGAAATGACTATCTTAAACACCGGGGAGCTGTTTTTT CASSGEMTILNTGELFF
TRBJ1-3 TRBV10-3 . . TGTGCCATCAGTGAGAAGACCTCTGGAAACACCATATATTTT CAISEKTSGNTIYF
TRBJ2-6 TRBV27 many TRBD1 TGTGCCAGCAGTGCGACAGGGTCTGGGGCCAACGTCCTGACTTTC CASSATGSGANVLTF
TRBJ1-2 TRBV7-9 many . TGTGCCAGCAGCTTAAGAGAGCCAGGGATTAATGGCTACACCTTC CASSLREPGINGYTF
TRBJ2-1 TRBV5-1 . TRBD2 TGCGCCAGCAGCTTGCGCGGGAGCTCCCGGGGCTCCTACAATGAGCAGTTCTTC CASSLRGSSRGSYNEQFF
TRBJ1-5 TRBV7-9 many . TGTGCCAGCAGCCCCCGTAGGGGCCCCGAGAGGAGTCAGCCCCAGCATTTT CASSPRRGPERSQPQHF
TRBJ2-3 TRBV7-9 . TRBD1 TGTGCCAGCAGCGCACCGGGACAGGGAGATACGCAGTATTTT CASSAPGQGDTQYF
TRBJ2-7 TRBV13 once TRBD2 TGTGCCAGCAGCTTATCACTAGCGGGGGGGCAGTACTTC CASSLSLAGGQYF
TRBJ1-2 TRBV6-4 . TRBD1 TGTGCCAGCAATCGGGGGACAGGGAGATATAACTATGGCTACACCTTC CASNRGTGRYNYGYTF
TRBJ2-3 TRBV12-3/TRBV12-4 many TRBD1 TGTGCCAGCACCCACAGGGGGCGGGATACGCAGTATTTT CASTHRGRDTQYF
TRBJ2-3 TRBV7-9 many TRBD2 TGTGCCAGCAGCTCGGACGGAGACGGACTAGCGGGAGTTGGAGGCACAGATACGCAGTATTTT CASSSDGDGLAGVGGTDTQYF
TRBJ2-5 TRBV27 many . TGTGCCAGCAGTTTACGAGGGGAAAAAGAGACCCAGTACTTC CASSLRGEKETQYF
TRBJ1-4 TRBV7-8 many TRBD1 TGTGCCAGCAGCTCGTGGACAGGGAGTGAAAAACTGTTTTTT CASSSWTGSEKLFF
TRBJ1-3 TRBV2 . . TGTGCCAGCAATCCTGGAAACACCATATATTTT CASNPGNTIYF